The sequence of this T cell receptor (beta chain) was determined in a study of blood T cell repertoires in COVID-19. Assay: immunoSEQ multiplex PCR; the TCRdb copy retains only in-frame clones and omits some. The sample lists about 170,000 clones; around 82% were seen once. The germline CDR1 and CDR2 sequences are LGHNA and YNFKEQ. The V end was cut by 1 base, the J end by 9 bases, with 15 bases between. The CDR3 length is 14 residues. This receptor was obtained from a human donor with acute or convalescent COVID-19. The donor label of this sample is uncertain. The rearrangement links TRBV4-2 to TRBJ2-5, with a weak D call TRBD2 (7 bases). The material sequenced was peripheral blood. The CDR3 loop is CASSQGEGDGAQYF. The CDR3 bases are TGTGCCAGCAGCCAAGGGGAGGGGGATGGGGCCCAGTACTTC.